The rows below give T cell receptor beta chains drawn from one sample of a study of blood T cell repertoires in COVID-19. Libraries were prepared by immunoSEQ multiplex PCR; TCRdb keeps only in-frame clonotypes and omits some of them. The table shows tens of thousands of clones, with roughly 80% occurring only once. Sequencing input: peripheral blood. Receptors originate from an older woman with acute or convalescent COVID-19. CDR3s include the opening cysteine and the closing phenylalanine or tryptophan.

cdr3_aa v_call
CASSAGQGRGNTEAFF TRBV7-9
CAISEGGIQYF TRBV10-3
CASSLELLQETQYF TRBV5-4
CASSDRDRVEAFF TRBV10-2
CAWSGKGQGSHEQYF TRBV30
CATSTGQRETQYF TRBV15
CASSLTTAQETQYF TRBV5-1
CASSSSHRENTQYF TRBV7-2
CASSQRTSGGRSYEQYF TRBV6-2/TRBV6-3
CASSRSGETQYF TRBV9
CSVQTSGAYTGELFF TRBV29-1
CASSPPAGLVGYTF TRBV18
CASPMNTEAFF TRBV6-5
CASSYSLGGYNEQFF TRBV6-2/TRBV6-3
CASSSTGGSTDTQYF TRBV5-1
CASSHQGEGQPQHF TRBV19
CSGGGQGDVETQYF TRBV29-1
CASSYSRTGGYGYTF TRBV6-5
CASSLGSSGNTIYF TRBV5-1
CASSLRSGQGSTEAFF TRBV7-8
CASSKDLGHPNTGELFF TRBV21-1
CSVQTGDTGELFF TRBV29-1
CASSVVDRLDSYTF TRBV9
CSASPVGENNSPLHF TRBV20-1
CASSLAPVRLDRDFYNEQFF TRBV5-1
CASSLGVGGHTDTQYF TRBV5-1
CASSLGHGTGGGDEQFF TRBV11-3
CATSRGGRAQETQYF TRBV15
CASSQKQAMNTGELFF TRBV7-6
CASSVTGRGEETQYF TRBV9
CASSWATRQGTQYF TRBV5-6
CASSPGQVLGYTF TRBV18
CASSPRLGTGDAFF TRBV14
CAWSVQGGLGDTQYF TRBV30
CASSPGQPNTGELFF TRBV5-1
CAISQGTGYEYGYTF TRBV10-3
CASGSRQGGNQPQHF TRBV12-5
CASSTLGQATNEKLFF TRBV5-5
CSVVQYSGNTIYF TRBV29-1
CAILDGQDLFYGYTF TRBV10-3